Below, 15 T cell receptor beta chains from the same sample are listed, as sequenced in a study of early stage breast cancer tumors. Produced via immunoSEQ multiplex PCR; TCRdb's table is partial and in-frame only. The sample lists approximately 33,000 clones, roughly four fifths seen once, with approximately 5% in the top ten. Sequenced sample: blood. The source of these receptors is a person in their 40s with breast cancer.

This clone was seen more than once but under ten times. This sequence joins TRBV6-1 and TRBJ1-4; possible D gene TRBD1, 6 bases. V was pared by 6 bases and J by 8 bases, with 19 bases between. In germline, CDR1 is MNHNS, CDR2 SASEGT. CDR3 size: 15 residues. The CDR3 sequence: CASSSGTLGSEKLFF. DNA of the CDR3: TGTGCCAGCAGCAGCGGGACACTAGGGAGCGAAAAACTGTTTTTT.

The rearrangement joins TRBV14 to TRBJ2-5; 8 bases fit TRBD2. Trimming removed 0 bases from V and 4 bases from J; junction bases left unmatched: 7. The CDR3 sequence is 16 residues long. In germline, CDR1 is SGHDN, CDR2 FVKESK. CDR3 region: CASSQDTRLAGETQYF. The CDR3, as DNA: TGTGCCAGCAGCCAAGACACGAGGCTAGCGGGAGAGACCCAGTACTTC.

The rearrangement uses TRBV10-1 and TRBJ2-2, with D possibly TRBD1 on 6 matching bases. This CDR3 is built from 13 residues. V lost 10 bases to trimming and J lost 3 bases, with 12 bases between them. Germline V gene data show CDR1 as WNHNN and CDR2 as SYGVQD (reference sequence). The CDR3 DNA is TGCGCCAAAGGGGGTTCCTACACCGGGGAGCTGTTTTTT. This gives the protein CAKGGSYTGELFF.

The rearrangement joins TRBV19 to TRBJ1-3, with D perhaps TRBD1 (5 bases). The CDR3 is 16 residues long. Deletions cut 1 base from V and 0 bases from J, with 10 bases between. The V gene's germline CDR1 is LNHDA and CDR2 SQIVND (reference sequence). CDR3 loop: CASSIAGTISGNTIYF. The CDR3 nucleotides are TGTGCCAGTAGTATAGCCGGGACCATCTCTGGAAACACCATATATTTT.

This chain joins TRBV5-1 and TRBJ2-5; D gene unclear. Germline V gene lookup returns CDR1 SGHRS and CDR2 YFSETQ. The V end lost 0 bases, the J end lost 0 bases, and 3 bases lay between the germline ends. The CDR3 is 13 amino acids. The CDR3 sequence: CASSLGYQETQYF. The DNA of the CDR3 is TGCGCCAGCAGCTTGGGTTACCAAGAGACCCAGTACTTC.

This clone was counted between two and nine times. This sequence joins TRBV7-9 and TRBJ1-1; D call uncertain. V was pared by 0 bases and J by 4 bases, with 6 bases between. Germline lookup yields CDR1 SEHNR and CDR2 FQNEAQ (reference sequence). The CDR3 is 13 amino acids. CDR3 nucleotide sequence: TGTGCCAGCAGCTTAGCCGCAGGCACTGAAGCTTTCTTT. It encodes CASSLAAGTEAFF.

This clone was seen only once. This chain connects TRBV5-6 to TRBJ2-2; 8 bases are shared with TRBD1. Trimming removed 2 bases from V and 5 bases from J; junction bases left unmatched: 2. CDR1 is SGHDT and CDR2 is YYEEEE in the germline V gene. CDR3 length: 14 amino acids. This chain's CDR3 is CASSFDRGTGELFF. CDR3 nucleotides: TGTGCCAGCAGCTTTGACAGGGGTACCGGGGAGCTGTTTTTT.

The chain has TRBV18 and TRBJ2-7, with 8 bases lining up with TRBD1. The V and J ends lost 2 bases and 1 base, in that order; junction bases with no gene match: 7. Germline V gene sequence: CDR1 KGHSH, CDR2 LQKENI. The CDR3 extends over 16 amino acids. CDR3 amino acids: CASSPTRGDRSYEQYF. In DNA, the CDR3 is TGTGCCAGCTCACCAACTAGAGGGGACAGGTCCTACGAGCAGTACTTC. Variable domain in full (rest from reference TRBV18 and TRBJ2-7): NAGVMQNPRHLVRRRGQEARLRCSPMKGHSHVYWYRQLPEEGLKFMVYLQKENIIDESGMPKERFSAEFPKEGPSILRIQQVVRGDSAAYFCASSPTRGDRSYEQYFGPGTRLTVT.

This chain connects TRBV9 to TRBJ2-5, with 8 bases fitting TRBD1. Trimming at V came to 4 bases and at J to 5 bases, leaving 10 bases not matched to a gene. The germline V gene encodes CDR1 SGDLS and CDR2 YYNGEE. This CDR3 region has 15 residues. This CDR3 is CASSLGTGTFETQYF. CDR3 nucleotides: TGTGCCAGCAGCCTGGGGACAGGAACTTTCGAGACCCAGTACTTC.

The chain is built from TRBV9 and TRBJ2-5; D may be TRBD2 (5 bases). CDR3 length: 17 amino acids. V lost 0 bases and J lost 0, with 15 bases in between. Germline lookup yields CDR1 SGDLS and CDR2 YYNGEE. CDR3 in amino acids: CASSVGLLAEYQETQYF. In DNA form, the CDR3 reads TGTGCCAGCAGCGTAGGCCTGCTAGCAGAGTACCAAGAGACCCAGTACTTC. Supplemented by reference TRBV9 and TRBJ2-5, the full variable domain reads DSGVTQTPKHLITATGQRVTLRCSPRSGDLSVYWYQQSLDQGLQFLIQYYNGEERAKGNILERFSAQQFPDLHSELNLSSLELGDSALYFCASSVGLLAEYQETQYFGPGTRLLVL.

V usage is TRBV5-5 and J usage is TRBJ2-1, with a possible D match to TRBD1 (6 bases). Per the germline V gene, CDR1 is SGHKS and CDR2 is YYEKEE (reference sequence). Trimming took off 4 bases at V and 2 bases at J, with 16 bases between the two ends. This CDR3 contains 16 residues. Written as DNA, the CDR3 is TGTGCCAGCAGCCCCTTTGGGGGCCGGACCTACAATGAGCAGTTCTTC. Protein product: CASSPFGGRTYNEQFF.

The V call is TRBV7-9, the J call TRBJ2-7; 11 bases line up with TRBD1. The germline V gene encodes CDR1 SEHNR and CDR2 FQNEAQ (reference sequence). Germline trimming cut 4 bases from V and 5 bases from J; bases unmatched to any gene: 1. The CDR3 is 13 residues long. CDR3 region: CASSWTGGNEQYF. The CDR3 bases are TGTGCCAGCAGCTGGACAGGGGGCAACGAGCAGTACTTC.

This rearrangement joins TRBV19 to TRBJ1-5; D gene ambiguous. The V gene lost 0 bases and the J gene lost 3 bases, with 12 bases spanning the gap. Germline loops: CDR1 LNHDA, CDR2 SQIVND (reference sequence). This CDR3 has 16 residues. CDR3 nucleotide sequence: TGTGCCAGTAGTATAGAGTTTCGGCAGTCCAATCAGCCCCAGCATTTT. This gives the protein CASSIEFRQSNQPQHF.

The rearrangement joins TRBV27 to TRBJ1-1; D possibly corresponds to TRBD1 (5 bases). Trimming removed 5 bases at V and 7 bases at J, with 11 bases between. Germline lookup yields CDR1 MNHEY and CDR2 SMNVEV (reference sequence). This CDR3 comprises 12 residues. This CDR3 is CASSHPDSEAFF. The CDR3, as DNA: TGTGCCAGCAGTCACCCCGACAGTGAAGCTTTCTTT.

This chain links TRBV11-2 with TRBJ2-5; possible D gene TRBD2, 6 bases. The V end lost 6 bases, the J end lost 2 bases, and 16 bases lay between the germline ends. CDR3 size: 15 residues. In germline, CDR1 is SGHAT, CDR2 FQNNGV. CDR3 coding DNA: TGTGCCAGCAGTCGAGATGGGCGGGAACAAGAGACCCAGTACTTC. Its protein is CASSRDGREQETQYF.